Presented here are 14 T cell receptor beta chains from one specimen sequenced in a study of Ad26.COV2.S vaccination and SARS-CoV-2 variants. TCRdb's table, derived via immunoSEQ multiplex PCR, lists solely in-frame clones and lacks some. This repertoire shows approximately 500,000 clones, approximately 90% found once; its top ten account for roughly 12%. Treatment noted: 19 received Ad26.COV2.S at low or high dose, single or two shots; a few received placebo; per-sample allocation not given. Sampling was performed 63 days after the first vaccine or placebo injection. This material consisted of peripheral blood, taken in a trial of Ad26.COV2.S vaccine versus placebo. These receptors were taken from a person aged 18-65 years who received the Ad26.COV2.S COVID-19 vaccine or a placebo.

This clone has more than one count but fewer than ten. V is TRBV19 and J is TRBJ2-3; 9 bases are shared with TRBD2. CDR1 and CDR2 from the germline V gene are LNHDA and SQIVND (reference sequence). Trimming removed 8 bases from V and 3 bases from J; junction bases left unmatched: 6. The CDR3 has 14 amino acids. The CDR3 spells CASAVAGATDTQYF. DNA of the CDR3: TGTGCCAGTGCAGTAGCGGGAGCTACAGATACGCAGTATTTT.

The chain recombines TRBV6-6 with TRBJ2-1, with a weak D call TRBD2 (5 bases). CDR1 and CDR2 from the germline V gene are MNHNY and SVGAGI (reference sequence). Trimming stripped 5 bases from V and 8 bases from J, with 7 bases between. This CDR3 is built from 11 residues. CDR3 sequence (DNA): TGTGCCAGCAGTCCGCGGGATGAGCAGTTCTTC. Translation gives CASSPRDEQFF.

The CDR3 protein is CASSPAGGGVEQFF. CDR3 sequence (DNA): TGTGCCAGCAGCCCCGCGGGGGGAGGTGTGGAGCAGTTCTTC. The chain has TRBV7-2 and TRBJ2-1, with 8 nucleotides matching TRBD2. Per the germline V gene, CDR1 is SGHTA and CDR2 is FQGNSA. After removal of 5 bases from V and 10 bases from J, the junction contained 10 bases not matched to a gene. This CDR3 is built from 14 residues.

This clone was seen just once. The V and J genes are TRBV5-1 and TRBJ2-7; D perhaps matches TRBD2 (5 bases). V was shortened by 7 bases and J by 2 bases, with 31 bases between the two germline ends. The germline V gene encodes CDR1 SGHRS and CDR2 YFSETQ. The CDR3 is made up of 19 amino acids. The CDR3 DNA follows: TGCGCCAGCCCCCCCGCGTCGGAGGACGAAAATTTGATAACCTACGAGCAGTACTTC. It yields the protein CASPPASEDENLITYEQYF. Variable domain in full (rest from reference TRBV5-1 and TRBJ2-7): KAGVTQTPRYLIKTRGQQVTLSCSPISGHRSVSWYQQTPGQGLQFLFEYFSETQRNKGNFPGRFSGRQFSNSRSEMNVSTLELGDSALYLCASPPASEDENLITYEQYFGPGTRLTVT.

This rearrangement joins TRBV7-9 to TRBJ2-1; 7 nucleotides agree with TRBD2. From germline, CDR1 is SEHNR and CDR2 FQNEAQ (reference sequence). The length of the CDR3 is 12 residues. The V segment lost 5 bases and the J segment 15 bases; nucleotides outside the gene matches: 10. The DNA of the CDR3 is TGTGCCAGCAGCGCGCTAGCGGAGGTCCCGTTCTTC. It is translated as CASSALAEVPFF.

The CDR3 sequence: CSVEELQGGEQYF. In nucleotides, the CDR3 is TGCAGCGTTGAGGAGCTTCAGGGGGGCGAGCAGTACTTC. The chain uses TRBV29-1 and TRBJ2-7; maybe TRBD1 (7 bases). From germline, CDR1 is SQVTM and CDR2 ANQGSEA. The CDR3 sequence is 13 residues long. The V end was cut by 3 bases, the J end by 6 bases, with 15 bases between.

The gene calls are TRBV4-1 and TRBJ2-1; a possible D gene is TRBD2 (6 bases). The CDR3 length is 17 residues. Trimming removed 0 bases from V and 4 bases from J, with 16 bases in between. CDR1 MGHRA and CDR2 YSYEKL come from the germline V gene. Written as DNA, the CDR3 is TGCGCCAGCAGCCAAGATGGGACTGTTAGAGTATACAATGAGCAGTTCTTC. Translating it yields CASSQDGTVRVYNEQFF.

This chain connects TRBV28 to TRBJ2-1, with a weak D call TRBD2 (5 bases). The CDR3 extends over 11 amino acids. V gave up 0 bases and J gave up 15 bases, with 9 bases separating them. Germline CDR1 MDHEN, CDR2 SYDVKM. CDR3 amino acids: CASSLWGSTFF. CDR3 DNA sequence: TGTGCCAGCAGTTTATGGGGGAGTACGTTCTTC.

This clone was seen just once. V and J are TRBV6-2 or TRBV6-3 and TRBJ2-1; TRBD2 matches 8 bases. The junction had 4 bases not matched to a gene; V was cut back by 0 bases and J by 0 bases. This CDR3 contains 17 residues. Germline V gene sequence: CDR1 MNHEY, CDR2 SVGEGT. The CDR3 is CASSYSFGTSSYNEQFF. Written as DNA, the CDR3 is TGTGCCAGCAGTTACTCGTTCGGGACTAGCTCCTACAATGAGCAGTTCTTC.

The rearrangement joins TRBV30 to TRBJ1-1; D unclear. CDR1 is GTSNPN, CDR2 SVGIG, per germline (reference sequence). The ends were cut back, 2 bases at V and 1 base at J, with 8 bases in the middle. The CDR3 spans 13 residues. The CDR3 is CAWSPTPNTEAFF. The DNA for the CDR3 is TGTGCCTGGAGTCCAACACCGAACACTGAAGCTTTCTTT.

The chain recombines TRBV7-2 with TRBJ2-1, with D possibly TRBD2 on 5 matching bases. Germline assignment: CDR1 SGHTA and CDR2 FQGNSA. V was pared by 8 bases and J by 1 base, with 18 bases between. The CDR3 is 16 residues long. In DNA, the CDR3 is TGTGCCAGCGGCCTCCATGGGAGCGGATCCTACAATGAGCAGTTCTTC. Its protein product is CASGLHGSGSYNEQFF. The full variable domain, its missing parts supplied by reference TRBV7-2 and TRBJ2-1, is GAGVSQSPSNKVTEKGKDVELRCDPISGHTALYWYRQSLGQGLEFLIYFQGNSAPDKSGLPSDRFSAERTGGSVSTLTIQRTQQEDSAVYLCASGLHGSGSYNEQFFGPGTRLTVL.

The gene calls are TRBV7-9 and TRBJ1-1; 8 nucleotides align to TRBD1. The CDR3 sequence is 15 residues long. The J segment lost 3 bases and the V segment lost 0 bases, leaving 3 bases of the junction unmatched. CDR1 and CDR2 from the germline V gene are SEHNR and FQNEAQ (reference sequence). Here the CDR3 reads CASSLATGADTEAFF. The CDR3 region has the DNA TGTGCCAGCAGCTTAGCGACAGGGGCGGACACTGAAGCTTTCTTT.

This chain links TRBV7-9 with TRBJ2-5; 11 bases line up with TRBD1. This CDR3 contains 15 residues. Germline V lookup: CDR1 SEHNR, CDR2 FQNEAQ (reference sequence). With 5 bases clipped from V and 5 bases from J, the junction kept 7 bases outside the gene matches. The CDR3 region is CASSLGQGATETQYF. In DNA, the CDR3 is TGTGCCAGCAGCCTTGGACAGGGGGCGACGGAGACCCAGTACTTC. Complete variable domain (other parts from reference TRBV7-9 and TRBJ2-5): DTGVSQNPRHKITKRGQNVTFRCDPISEHNRLYWYRQTLGQGPEFLTYFQNEAQLEKSRLLSDRFSAERPKGSFSTLEIQRTEQGDSAMYLCASSLGQGATETQYFGPGTRLLVL.

V is TRBV7-2 and J is TRBJ1-1; unclear D gene. This CDR3 region has 15 residues. V was clipped by 2 bases and J by 1 base, with 11 bases between them. Germline V gene sequence: CDR1 SGHTA, CDR2 FQGNSA. CDR3 sequence: CASSLLPDKNTEAFF. Here the CDR3 DNA reads TGTGCCAGCAGCTTATTACCCGATAAGAACACTGAAGCTTTCTTT.